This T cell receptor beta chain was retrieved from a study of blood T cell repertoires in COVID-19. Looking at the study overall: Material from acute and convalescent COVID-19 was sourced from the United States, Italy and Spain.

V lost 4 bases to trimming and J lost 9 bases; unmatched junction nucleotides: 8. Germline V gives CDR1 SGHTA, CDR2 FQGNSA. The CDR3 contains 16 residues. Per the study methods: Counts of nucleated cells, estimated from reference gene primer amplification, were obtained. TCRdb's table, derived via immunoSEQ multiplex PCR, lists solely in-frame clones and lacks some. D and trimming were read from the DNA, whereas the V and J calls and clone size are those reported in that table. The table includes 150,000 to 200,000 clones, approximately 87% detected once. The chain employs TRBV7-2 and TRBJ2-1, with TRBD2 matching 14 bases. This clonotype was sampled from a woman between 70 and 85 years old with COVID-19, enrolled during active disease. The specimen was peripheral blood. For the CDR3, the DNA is TGTGCCAGCAGCTACCCGGGACTAGCGGGAGTTGTTGAGCAGTTCTTC. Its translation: CASSYPGLAGVVEQFF.